A single sample gave rise to the 30 T cell receptor beta chains below, sequenced in a study of cytomegalovirus exposure and HLA in healthy donors. The PCR contained 60 Vbeta and 13 Jbeta primers. Profiled with immunoSEQ multiplex PCR; TCRdb holds only in-frame clones, not every one. This table has about 180,000 clones, 76% appearing once. Sequenced: PBMCs. Receptor source: a man younger than 30 in good health and CMV-seronegative.

The chain joins TRBV2 to TRBJ2-5; TRBD2 matches 9 bases. J lost 4 bases, V lost 11 bases, and 8 bases had no gene match. Looked up from germline, CDR1 is SNHLY and CDR2 is FYNNEI. The CDR3 is 13 amino acids. Here the CDR3 DNA reads TGTGCCGGGCGGGGGGGGGAAACAGAGACCCAGTACTTC. As protein: CAGRGGETETQYF.

This chain uses TRBV19 with TRBJ1-1; D is perhaps TRBD1 (5 bases). Germline CDR1 is LNHDA and CDR2 is SQIVND (reference sequence). Between the trimmed V and J ends, which lost 6 bases and 3 bases, there was a span of 11 bases. This CDR3 spans 13 amino acids. The CDR3 bases are TGTGCCAGTAGGGGCAGGGTCGACACTGAAGCTTTCTTT. Amino acid sequence: CASRGRVDTEAFF.

The J gene is TRBJ2-2, the V gene TRBV11-2; D is possibly TRBD1 (5 bases). CDR3 length: 14 residues. The V end lost 1 base, the J end lost 4 bases, and 7 bases lay between the germline ends. Germline lookup yields CDR1 SGHAT and CDR2 FQNNGV. The CDR3 DNA sequence: TGTGCCAGCAGCTTAGGGCAGGGCACCGGGGAGCTGTTTTTT. It encodes CASSLGQGTGELFF.

The chain recombines TRBV30 with TRBJ2-7; 7 nucleotides align to TRBD1. V trimming: 0 bases; J trimming: 4 bases; junction bases outside the gene matches: 9. The CDR3 length is 15 residues. Germline lookup yields CDR1 GTSNPN and CDR2 SVGIG (reference sequence). CDR3 coding DNA: TGTGCCTGGAGTGTAGGGGACAGCCCTCAATACGAGCAGTACTTC. It encodes CAWSVGDSPQYEQYF.

This chain joins TRBV27 and TRBJ2-6; 8 bases map to TRBD1. V lost 6 bases, J lost 4 bases, and 2 bases stayed unmatched. Germline V CDR1 and CDR2: MNHEY, SMNVEV (reference sequence). This CDR3 comprises 14 residues. CDR3 region: CASSQGAGANVLTF. The CDR3 DNA follows: TGTGCCAGCAGCCAGGGGGCCGGGGCCAACGTCCTGACTTTC.

This clone was observed a handful of times. The rearrangement links TRBV30 to TRBJ2-4, with a tentative D call TRBD2 (5 bases). Trimming took off 5 bases at V and 7 bases at J, with 9 bases between the two ends. Germline lookup yields CDR1 GTSNPN and CDR2 SVGIG (reference sequence). CDR3 size: 11 residues. CDR3 residues: CAWGGGNIQYF. The DNA for the CDR3 is TGTGCCTGGGGAGGTGGCAACATTCAGTACTTC.

The V gene is TRBV10-3, the J gene TRBJ1-3; 7 bases map to TRBD1. CDR1 is ENHRY, CDR2 SYGVKD, per germline. This CDR3 has 14 amino acids. The V segment lost 7 bases and the J segment 2 bases; nucleotides outside the gene matches: 5. CDR3 amino acids: CAIKIDRAGNTIYF. CDR3 nucleotides: TGTGCCATCAAGATCGACAGGGCTGGAAACACCATATATTTT.

This chain joins TRBV6-1 and TRBJ2-3, with 10 positions matching TRBD1. V was clipped by 7 bases and J by 5 bases; unmatched bases: 3. Germline V CDR1 and CDR2: MNHNS, SASEGT. This CDR3 has 13 amino acids. As DNA, the CDR3 is TGTGCCAGCAACCGGGACAGGGGAGATACGCAGTATTTT. Translated: CASNRDRGDTQYF.

As DNA, the CDR3 is TGTGCCAGTAGCACCGGGACAGTTGGTTCAGGAGCGGCTTTCTTT. Its protein is CASSTGTVGSGAAFF. This chain uses TRBV19 with TRBJ1-1, with 7 bases that match TRBD1. The CDR3 has 15 amino acids. Germline V gives CDR1 LNHDA, CDR2 SQIVND (reference sequence). V lost 6 bases, J lost 11 bases, and 18 bases stayed unmatched.

CDR3 sequence reads: CASSVDRDRVPVNYGYTF. For the CDR3, the DNA is TGTGCCAGCAGCGTCGACCGGGACAGGGTCCCGGTGAACTATGGCTACACCTTC. The chain has TRBV9 and TRBJ1-2; 9 nucleotides match TRBD1. With V trimmed by 2 bases and J by 2 bases, 13 bases remained unmatched. CDR3 length equals 18 residues. Germline CDR1 and CDR2: SGDLS and YYNGEE.

The chain recombines TRBV6-1 with TRBJ2-1; 12 nucleotides agree with TRBD2. CDR1 is MNHNS, CDR2 SASEGT, per germline. V was pared by 6 bases and J by 9 bases, with 9 bases of the junction left unmatched. The CDR3 contains 15 residues. The DNA of the CDR3 is TGTGCCAGCAGACCCTCTAGCGGGGGGGCTAGTGAGCAGTTCTTC. Residues: CASRPSSGGASEQFF.

The chain couples TRBV19 to TRBJ2-1; D is ambiguous. V gave up 4 bases and J gave up 8 bases, with 15 bases separating them. Germline V gene lookup returns CDR1 LNHDA and CDR2 SQIVND (reference sequence). There are 14 residues in the CDR3. CDR3 DNA: TGTGCCAGTAGTAACCTATACCGGGTGGATGAGCAGTTCTTC. Translating it yields CASSNLYRVDEQFF. The complete variable domain, with remaining parts taken from reference TRBV19 and TRBJ2-1, reads DGGITQSPKYLFRKEGQNVTLSCEQNLNHDAMYWYRQDPGQGLRLIYYSQIVNDFQKGDIAEGYSVSREKKESFPLTVTSAQKNPTAFYLCASSNLYRVDEQFFGPGTRLTVL.

This rearrangement joins TRBV4-1 to TRBJ2-2; 7 positions agree with TRBD1. This CDR3 is 14 amino acids long. Losses at the gene ends were 1 base for V and 6 bases for J; bases not matched to a gene: 2. Germline CDR1 is MGHRA and CDR2 is YSYEKL. CDR3 DNA sequence: TGCGCCAGCAGCCAAGGGCAGGGGGCCGGGGAGCTGTTTTTT. It codes for CASSQGQGAGELFF.

The genes are TRBV19 and TRBJ1-5, with TRBD1 identical over 7 bases. This CDR3 has 13 residues. The junction had 4 bases not matched to a gene; V was cut back by 9 bases and J by 2 bases. Germline V gene lookup returns CDR1 LNHDA and CDR2 SQIVND (reference sequence). The CDR3 DNA follows: TGTGCCAGCCTCGACAGGGGCAATCAGCCCCAGCATTTT. As protein: CASLDRGNQPQHF.

This clone is a singleton in its sample. The chain recombines TRBV27 with TRBJ1-1, with a tentative D call TRBD1 (5 bases). The germline CDR1 and CDR2 sequences are MNHEY and SMNVEV (reference sequence). The CDR3 length is 13 residues. The ends were cut back, 6 bases at V and 12 bases at J, with 20 bases in the middle. The CDR3 reads CASSPRSGHGPFF. CDR3 DNA sequence: TGTGCCAGCAGCCCACGTTCAGGACATGGACCTTTCTTT.

The chain employs TRBV2 and TRBJ2-1; possible D gene TRBD1, 5 bases. The CDR3 covers 15 residues. Germline V gene sequence: CDR1 SNHLY, CDR2 FYNNEI. The germline V and J ends were trimmed by 5 bases and 6 bases, with 17 bases remaining between them. The CDR3 here is CASSRVSTRANEQFF. CDR3 coding DNA: TGTGCCAGCAGTAGAGTTTCGACCAGGGCCAATGAGCAGTTCTTC.

The chain employs TRBV2 and TRBJ1-1; 9 bases line up with TRBD1. The CDR3 consists of 15 residues. Trimming cost V 3 bases and J 1 base; bases outside gene matches: 3. CDR1 and CDR2 from the germline V gene are SNHLY and FYNNEI. In DNA, the CDR3 is TGTGCCAGCAGTGAGCAGACAGGGGGGAACACTGAAGCTTTCTTT. Its protein product is CASSEQTGGNTEAFF.

The CDR3 protein is CASSQDSGTDYGYTF. In nucleotides, the CDR3 is TGTGCCAGCAGCCAAGACTCCGGGACAGACTATGGCTACACCTTC. The chain links TRBV4-2 to TRBJ1-2, with TRBD1 matching over 7 bases. The CDR3 has 15 residues. Germline-derived CDR1 and CDR2 are LGHNA and YNFKEQ. J lost 3 bases, V lost 0 bases, and 4 bases had no gene match.

This clone was counted a few times. This rearrangement joins TRBV5-6 to TRBJ1-1; D perhaps matches TRBD1 (5 bases). The CDR3 spans 14 residues. V lost 4 bases and J lost 2, with 12 bases in between. Germline values: CDR1 SGHDT, CDR2 YYEEEE. CDR3 sequence: CASSLGWGNTEAFF. In DNA form, the CDR3 reads TGTGCCAGCAGCCTCGGTTGGGGCAACACTGAAGCTTTCTTT.

This clone was counted between two and nine times. The V gene is TRBV9, the J gene TRBJ1-4; 7 nucleotides match TRBD1. CDR1 and CDR2 (germline): SGDLS, YYNGEE. This CDR3 spans 16 amino acids. J gave up 7 bases and V 4 bases, and 13 bases lay outside the gene matches. As DNA, the CDR3 is TGTGCCAGCAGCCCCGCAGGGGGTGTCGTTAGTGAAAAACTGTTTTTT. It encodes CASSPAGGVVSEKLFF.

V usage is TRBV28 and J usage is TRBJ1-5, with a weak D call TRBD1 (6 bases). The CDR3 consists of 14 residues. In germline, CDR1 is MDHEN, CDR2 SYDVKM. The ends were cut back, 7 bases at V and 4 bases at J, with 14 bases in the middle. CDR3 bases: TGTGCCAGCATGCTTGAGACAGGTAATCAGCCCCAGCATTTT. It is translated as CASMLETGNQPQHF.

CDR3 DNA: TGTGCCAGCAGCTTGGACAGGGACTATGGCTACACCTTC. Protein: CASSLDRDYGYTF. The rearrangement uses TRBV5-6 and TRBJ1-2; D is possibly TRBD1 (6 bases). CDR3 length equals 13 residues. CDR1 and CDR2 from the germline V gene are SGHDT and YYEEEE. V dropped 0 bases and J dropped 3 bases, with 6 bases sitting between them.

This clone was recorded a few times. The chain is built from TRBV7-9 and TRBJ2-1; D is possibly TRBD2 (6 bases). Germline CDR1 SEHNR, CDR2 FQNEAQ (reference sequence). V lost 5 bases, J lost 6 bases, and 14 bases lay in between. This CDR3 contains 14 residues. The CDR3, as DNA: TGTGCCAGCAGCCTGACGGGAGATCTCAATGAGCAGTTCTTC. Residues: CASSLTGDLNEQFF.

The rearrangement joins TRBV30 to TRBJ1-2, with 9 bases fitting TRBD1. CDR1 and CDR2 from the germline V gene are GTSNPN and SVGIG (reference sequence). CDR3 size: 17 residues. With 0 bases clipped from V and 2 bases from J, the junction kept 10 bases outside the gene matches. The CDR3 DNA is TGTGCCTGGAGTGTACTAATTCGGGACAGGGCCAACTATGGCTACACCTTC. Translating it yields CAWSVLIRDRANYGYTF.

This chain uses TRBV30 with TRBJ1-2, with D perhaps matching TRBD1 (6 bases). The CDR3 consists of 15 residues. Deletions cut 8 bases from V and 4 bases from J, with 23 bases between. CDR1 and CDR2 from the germline V gene are GTSNPN and SVGIG (reference sequence). CDR3 nucleotide sequence: TGTGCCGCCCCACGGGGGGACACCTCTGGCTATGGCTACACCTTC. This codes for CAAPRGDTSGYGYTF.

The chain joins TRBV28 to TRBJ2-7; D is perhaps TRBD2 (5 bases). Trimming cost V 7 bases and J 3 bases, with 22 bases left between them. Germline loops: CDR1 MDHEN, CDR2 SYDVKM. CDR3 length: 16 residues. Here the CDR3 DNA reads TGTGCCAGCACCCCGGGCGGGCCGGGAAGTTACTACGAGCAGTACTTC. Translation: CASTPGGPGSYYEQYF.

The CDR3 region is CASSDGDSYNEQFF. The CDR3 region has the DNA TGTGCCAGCAGTGATGGGGACTCATATAATGAGCAGTTCTTC. V is TRBV2 and J is TRBJ2-1; tentative D call: TRBD2 (6 bases). CDR3 length equals 14 residues. Trimming removed 3 bases at V and 7 bases at J, with 13 bases between. The V gene's germline CDR1 is SNHLY and CDR2 FYNNEI.

The chain has TRBV11-2 and TRBJ1-1, with D perhaps TRBD1 (6 bases). Deletions cut 5 bases from V and 0 bases from J, with 10 bases between. There are 14 residues in the CDR3. Looked up from germline, CDR1 is SGHAT and CDR2 is FQNNGV. CDR3 in amino acids: CASSRDRLNTEAFF. In nucleotides, the CDR3 is TGTGCCAGCAGCCGAGACAGGCTGAACACTGAAGCTTTCTTT.

This chain joins TRBV5-1 and TRBJ2-1; a possible D gene is TRBD2 (6 bases). Germline CDR1 SGHRS, CDR2 YFSETQ. V was cut by 4 bases and J by 8 bases, with 19 bases left in between. The CDR3 runs to 15 residues. The CDR3: CASSGPGPRGYEQFF. The CDR3 nucleotides read TGCGCCAGCAGCGGCCCGGGCCCACGGGGGTATGAGCAGTTCTTC.

There are a few counts of this clone. This chain links TRBV5-6 with TRBJ1-2; TRBD1 might be the D (6 bases). Between the trimmed V and J ends, which lost 2 bases and 7 bases, there was a span of 15 bases. Germline V CDR1 and CDR2: SGHDT, YYEEEE. This CDR3 contains 14 residues. The CDR3 DNA sequence: TGTGCCAGCAGCTTAGGCAGGGGATCGGGTGGCTACACCTTC. Amino acids: CASSLGRGSGGYTF.